The 29 T cell receptor beta chains below all came from one sample that was sequenced in a study of cytomegalovirus exposure and HLA in healthy donors. Researchers ran the PCR with 60 Vbeta and 13 Jbeta primers. The method was immunoSEQ multiplex PCR; TCRdb's version includes in-frame clones alone and lacks a portion of them. The specimen's table records about 50,000 clones. Sequenced material: PBMCs. These receptors were obtained from a woman between 18 and 29 years old in good health and CMV-seronegative.

This chain connects TRBV4-1 to TRBJ1-2, with D hard to call. Trimming shortened V by 0 bases and J by 4 bases, and 9 bases separated the two germline ends. Germline V CDR1 and CDR2: MGHRA, YSYEKL. The CDR3 totals 14 residues. The chain's CDR3 is CASSQDWAAYGYTF. DNA for the CDR3: TGCGCCAGCAGCCAAGATTGGGCAGCCTATGGCTACACCTTC.

The chain joins TRBV7-2 to TRBJ1-2; D possibly corresponds to TRBD1 (6 bases). From germline, CDR1 is SGHTA and CDR2 FQGNSA. Trimming took 7 bases from V and 7 from J, leaving 28 bases between them. The CDR3 has 17 amino acids. The CDR3 is CASTGYGGRFLSAGYTF. The CDR3 region has the DNA TGTGCCAGCACCGGGTACGGGGGGCGCTTCCTATCCGCTGGCTACACCTTC.

This chain uses TRBV5-1 with TRBJ1-5; a weak D match, TRBD1 (5 bases). Trimming shortened V by 0 bases and J by 2 bases, and 9 bases separated the two germline ends. Germline V lookup: CDR1 SGHRS, CDR2 YFSETQ. CDR3 length: 15 amino acids. The CDR3 here is CASSLEGHRNQPQHF. In DNA, the CDR3 is TGCGCCAGCAGCTTGGAGGGGCACCGCAATCAGCCCCAGCATTTT.

The CDR3 DNA is TGTGCCAGCTCACGAGTGGGACAGGGTATCCAGCCCCAGCATTTT. Its translation is CASSRVGQGIQPQHF. This chain links TRBV18 with TRBJ1-5; TRBD1 matches at 9 bases. The germline gives CDR1 KGHSH, CDR2 LQKENI. The CDR3 consists of 15 residues. The J segment lost 7 bases and the V segment lost 4 bases, leaving 8 bases of the junction unmatched.

This rearrangement joins TRBV7-9 to TRBJ2-7; a weak D match, TRBD2 (6 bases). The CDR3 is 14 amino acids. The V and J ends lost 5 bases and 2 bases respectively, with 13 bases between them. Germline CDR1 reads SEHNR; CDR2 reads FQNEAQ (reference sequence). This CDR3 is CASSLGGEAYEQYF. The CDR3 nucleotides are TGTGCCAGCAGCCTCGGAGGGGAAGCCTACGAGCAGTACTTC. The full variable domain, rest sourced from reference TRBV7-9 and TRBJ2-7, is DTGVSQNPRHKITKRGQNVTFRCDPISEHNRLYWYRQTLGQGPEFLTYFQNEAQLEKSRLLSDRFSAERPKGSFSTLEIQRTEQGDSAMYLCASSLGGEAYEQYFGPGTRLTVT.

The chain has TRBV15 and TRBJ1-5, with D unresolved. The V gene's germline CDR1 is LNHNV and CDR2 YYDKDF (reference sequence). The CDR3 runs to 15 residues. Trimming took 0 bases from V and 0 from J, leaving 6 bases between them. The CDR3 sequence is CATSRESYSNQPQHF. CDR3 in DNA: TGTGCCACCAGCAGAGAGAGTTATAGCAATCAGCCCCAGCATTTT. Looking up the rest from reference TRBV15 and TRBJ1-5 gives the full variable domain: DAMVIQNPRYQVTQFGKPVTLSCSQTLNHNVMYWYQQKSSQAPKLLFHYYDKDFNNEADTPDNFQSRRPNTSFCFLDIRSPGLGDTAMYLCATSRESYSNQPQHFGDGTRLSIL.

V usage is TRBV18 and J usage is TRBJ2-3, with D perhaps matching TRBD1 (5 bases). CDR1 is KGHSH and CDR2 is LQKENI in the germline V gene. This CDR3 is 19 amino acids long. Trimming left V 0 bases short and J 2 bases short, with 21 bases between. CDR3 loop: CASSPPSRDSIGITDTQYF. The CDR3 region has the DNA TGTGCCAGCTCACCACCGAGCAGAGACAGCATTGGGATCACAGATACGCAGTATTTT.

The rearrangement joins TRBV19 to TRBJ1-2; TRBD1 agrees at 8 bases. The CDR3 loop spans 14 amino acids. The V gene end was trimmed by 8 bases and the J gene end by 3 bases; junction bases not matched to a gene: 8. Germline values: CDR1 LNHDA, CDR2 SQIVND (reference sequence). The CDR3: CASQTRGLHYGYTF. DNA for the CDR3: TGTGCCAGTCAGACCAGGGGGCTTCACTATGGCTACACCTTC.

The CDR3 spells CATSPGTRGLEQYF. In DNA, the CDR3 is TGTGCCACCAGCCCCGGGACTAGGGGGCTCGAGCAGTACTTC. This sequence joins TRBV15 and TRBJ2-7, with D perhaps matching TRBD2 (8 bases). This CDR3 is built from 14 residues. Trimming removed 5 bases at V and 6 bases at J, with 17 bases between. CDR1 is LNHNV and CDR2 is YYDKDF in the germline V gene (reference sequence). The full variable domain, rest sourced from reference TRBV15 and TRBJ2-7, is DAMVIQNPRYQVTQFGKPVTLSCSQTLNHNVMYWYQQKSSQAPKLLFHYYDKDFNNEADTPDNFQSRRPNTSFCFLDIRSPGLGDTAMYLCATSPGTRGLEQYFGPGTRLTVT.

As regards this clone: The junction shows a germline mismatch at one end, possibly a read error. This chain connects TRBV5-6 to TRBJ1-6; 7 positions agree with TRBD1. This CDR3 contains 17 residues. Germline values: CDR1 SGHDT, CDR2 YYEEEE. DNA for the CDR3: TGTGCCAGCAGCTACCGACAGGGTAGCTCCTATAATTCACCCCTCCCCTTT. Its translation is CASSYRQGSSYNSPLPF.

The chain employs TRBV5-1 and TRBJ2-1, with 7 bases that match TRBD1. The V segment lost 0 bases and the J segment 12 bases; nucleotides outside the gene matches: 9. The CDR3 length is 14 residues. Per the germline V gene, CDR1 is SGHRS and CDR2 is YFSETQ. CDR3 in amino acids: CASSLGTGPVGQFF. The CDR3 nucleotides are TGCGCCAGCAGCTTGGGGACAGGCCCCGTTGGGCAGTTCTTC.

This chain links TRBV29-1 with TRBJ1-2; 9 positions agree with TRBD1. This CDR3 contains 16 residues. V was pared by 2 bases and J by 7 bases, with 14 bases of the junction left unmatched. Germline V gene sequence: CDR1 SQVTM, CDR2 ANQGSEA. The CDR3 region has the DNA TGCAGCGTTGAAAAGATTTTGACAGGGGGTTGGCGTGGCTACACCTTC. It yields the protein CSVEKILTGGWRGYTF.

V and J are TRBV5-1 and TRBJ2-1, with D possibly matching TRBD2 (6 bases). V lost 3 bases and J 8 bases, leaving 18 bases between the germline ends. This CDR3 region has 15 residues. Germline CDR1 reads SGHRS; CDR2 reads YFSETQ. As DNA, the CDR3 is TGCGCCAGCAGCTCCCCCGGGACTCCCTTGGATGAGCAGTTCTTC. This encodes CASSSPGTPLDEQFF.

The V and J genes are TRBV5-4 and TRBJ1-4; 10 bases fit TRBD1. This CDR3 spans 13 amino acids. V trimming: 3 bases; J trimming: 8 bases; junction bases outside the gene matches: 1. Germline CDR1 and CDR2: SGHNT and YYREEE (reference sequence). The CDR3 DNA reads as TGTGCCAGCAGCTGGGACAGGGGAGAAAAACTGTTTTTT. Its translation: CASSWDRGEKLFF.

The CDR3 coding sequence is TGTGCCAGCAGTTGGACTAGCGGGAGCTCCTACGAGCAGTACTTC. Amino acids: CASSWTSGSSYEQYF. The gene calls are TRBV6-5 and TRBJ2-7, with 13 bases lining up with TRBD2. From germline, CDR1 is MNHEY and CDR2 SVGAGI. The CDR3 loop spans 15 amino acids. V shed 4 bases and J 0 bases; nucleotides not matched to a gene: 0.

The V call is TRBV5-1, the J call TRBJ2-3; the match to TRBD2 covers 7 bases. The CDR3 runs to 12 residues. Losses at the gene ends were 0 bases for V and 13 bases for J; bases not matched to a gene: 5. The germline V gene encodes CDR1 SGHRS and CDR2 YFSETQ. CDR3 residues: CASSLGVGRKYF. The CDR3 DNA reads as TGCGCCAGCAGCTTGGGCGTCGGGAGGAAGTATTTT.

The chain joins TRBV5-1 to TRBJ2-7; TRBD2 might be the D (6 bases). Trimming removed 4 bases at V and 3 bases at J, with 26 bases between. The CDR3 is made up of 18 amino acids. Germline values: CDR1 SGHRS, CDR2 YFSETQ. DNA of the CDR3: TGCGCCAGCAGCGGGGGGAGGCTGGTAGGACAAGGGGTCTACGAGCAGTACTTC. Residues: CASSGGRLVGQGVYEQYF. The full variable domain, completed using reference TRBV5-1 and TRBJ2-7, is KAGVTQTPRYLIKTRGQQVTLSCSPISGHRSVSWYQQTPGQGLQFLFEYFSETQRNKGNFPGRFSGRQFSNSRSEMNVSTLELGDSALYLCASSGGRLVGQGVYEQYFGPGTRLTVT.

The genes are TRBV7-6 and TRBJ2-2, with 8 bases that match TRBD1. The CDR3 runs to 15 residues. The germline V gene encodes CDR1 SGHVS and CDR2 FNYEAQ. The V gene end was trimmed by 5 bases and the J gene end by 5 bases; junction bases not matched to a gene: 7. The CDR3 DNA reads as TGTGCCAGCAGCACAGGACAGGGAGTTACCGGGGAGCTGTTTTTT. This sequence encodes CASSTGQGVTGELFF.

The chain is built from TRBV19 and TRBJ1-6, with unresolved D. The germline V gene has CDR1 LNHDA and CDR2 SQIVND (reference sequence). Trimming took 8 bases from V and 0 from J, leaving 11 bases between them. This CDR3 spans 15 amino acids. For the CDR3, the DNA is TGTGCCAGTTCAGCGGAAAGCTCCTATAATTCACCCCTCCACTTT. Its translation is CASSAESSYNSPLHF.

This chain uses TRBV6-1 with TRBJ2-3; tentatively, D is TRBD2 (7 bases). Trimming left V 3 bases short and J 3 bases short, with 13 bases between. CDR1 MNHNS and CDR2 SASEGT come from the germline V gene. The CDR3 runs to 15 residues. The DNA of the CDR3 is TGTGCCAGCAGTGAGATGGGAGGGGGTACAGATACGCAGTATTTT. The encoded protein is CASSEMGGGTDTQYF.

CDR3 in amino acids: CASSYRGLEQYF. The DNA for the CDR3 is TGTGCCAGTAGTTACAGGGGGCTCGAGCAGTACTTC. The V call is TRBV19, the J call TRBJ2-7; TRBD1 agrees at 9 bases. Per germline, CDR1 LNHDA and CDR2 SQIVND (reference sequence). The CDR3 contains 12 residues. V was pared by 5 bases and J by 6 bases, with 2 bases of the junction left unmatched.

This chain connects TRBV6-5 to TRBJ2-7; unclear D gene. CDR3 length: 14 amino acids. Trimming stripped 5 bases from V and 2 bases from J, with 13 bases between. Per germline, CDR1 MNHEY and CDR2 SVGAGI. The CDR3 DNA is TGTGCCAGCAGTATATACCGCGGTGCCTACGAGCAGTACTTC. This encodes CASSIYRGAYEQYF.

This chain connects TRBV29-1 to TRBJ1-1, with D uncertain. The germline gives CDR1 SQVTM, CDR2 ANQGSEA. Deletions cut 4 bases from V and 4 bases from J, with 7 bases between. The CDR3 extends over 11 amino acids. As DNA, the CDR3 is TGCAGCGTTGGGTACAGCACTGAAGCTTTCTTT. Translation: CSVGYSTEAFF.

V usage is TRBV4-2 and J usage is TRBJ2-7; the match to TRBD2 covers 12 bases. CDR1 LGHNA and CDR2 YNFKEQ come from the germline V gene. The CDR3 length is 16 residues. V shed 0 bases, J shed 4 bases, and the junction held 4 bases outside the gene matches. The CDR3, as DNA: TGTGCCAGCAGCCAAGATATGACTAGCGGGAGTTACGAGCAGTACTTC. Translating gives CASSQDMTSGSYEQYF.

This rearrangement joins TRBV6-5 to TRBJ2-7, with TRBD1 matching over 11 bases. The germline gives CDR1 MNHEY, CDR2 SVGAGI. The CDR3 spans 16 residues. V lost 2 bases, J lost 0 bases, and 3 bases stayed unmatched. Here the CDR3 reads CASSYHGTGGSYEQYF. The CDR3 DNA reads as TGTGCCAGCAGTTACCACGGGACAGGGGGCTCCTACGAGCAGTACTTC.

Comment on this clone: Within the sample, other DNA sequences also encode this same CDR3. This chain connects TRBV9 to TRBJ1-2; D is unclear. Germline V gene lookup returns CDR1 SGDLS and CDR2 YYNGEE. Trimming left V 4 bases short and J 0 bases short, with 13 bases between. CDR3 length: 15 amino acids. The CDR3 DNA reads TGTGCCAGCAGCTCCGCGGGTGGTCCTAACTATGGCTACACCTTC. Amino acids: CASSSAGGPNYGYTF.

V gene TRBV7-9 combines with J gene TRBJ1-5, with 7 bases lining up with TRBD1. After removal of 5 bases from V and 7 bases from J, the junction contained 11 bases not matched to a gene. The CDR3 is made up of 15 amino acids. CDR1 is SEHNR, CDR2 FQNEAQ, per germline (reference sequence). CDR3 residues: CASSLGAGGRQPQHF. The CDR3 nucleotides are TGTGCCAGCAGCCTGGGGGCAGGGGGTCGGCAGCCCCAGCATTTT.

The chain is built from TRBV5-1 and TRBJ2-1, with 8 positions matching TRBD2. The germline V gene encodes CDR1 SGHRS and CDR2 YFSETQ. This CDR3 is 16 amino acids long. Unmatched junction bases numbered 10, after V lost 4 bases and J lost 4 bases. The CDR3 loop is CASSLGNGGAYNEQFF. The CDR3 nucleotides are TGCGCCAGCAGCCTTGGTAACGGGGGGGCATACAATGAGCAGTTCTTC.

The rearrangement links TRBV7-9 to TRBJ1-6; no firm D call. This CDR3 has 14 residues. V lost 0 bases and J lost 9, with 9 bases in between. CDR1 and CDR2 from the germline V gene are SEHNR and FQNEAQ (reference sequence). The CDR3 loop is CASSLAPGGSPLHF. DNA for the CDR3: TGTGCCAGCAGCTTAGCACCAGGTGGTTCACCCCTCCACTTT.